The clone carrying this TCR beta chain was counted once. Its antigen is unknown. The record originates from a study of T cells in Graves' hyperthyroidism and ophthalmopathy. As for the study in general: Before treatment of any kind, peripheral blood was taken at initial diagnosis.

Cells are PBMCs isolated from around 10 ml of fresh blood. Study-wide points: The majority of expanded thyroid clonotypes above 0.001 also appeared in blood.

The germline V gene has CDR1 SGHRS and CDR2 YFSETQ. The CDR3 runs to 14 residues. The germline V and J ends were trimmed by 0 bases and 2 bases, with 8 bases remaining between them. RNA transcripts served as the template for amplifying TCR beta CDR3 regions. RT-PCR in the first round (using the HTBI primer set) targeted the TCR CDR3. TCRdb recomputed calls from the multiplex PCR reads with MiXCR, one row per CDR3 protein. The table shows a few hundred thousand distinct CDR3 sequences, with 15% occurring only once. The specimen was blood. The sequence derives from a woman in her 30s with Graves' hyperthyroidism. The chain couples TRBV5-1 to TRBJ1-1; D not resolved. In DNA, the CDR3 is TGCGCCAGCAGCTTGGTCGCAGAAAACACTGAAGCTTTCTTT. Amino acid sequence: CASSLVAENTEAFF.